Here is one T cell receptor beta chain with its context. As handled by the study authors: It was from reference gene primer amplification that nucleated cell counts were estimated. Generated by immunoSEQ multiplex PCR, the TCRdb table keeps only in-frame clones and is missing some. Clonal size and the V and J genes are those of that table, whereas D and trimming came from the DNA. The data hold about 300,000 clones, with approximately 84% observed a single time. These data belong to a study of blood T cell repertoires in COVID-19. Trimming removed 1 base from V and 5 bases from J; junction bases left unmatched: 4. CDR3 length: 15 residues. Germline assignment: CDR1 SGHDT and CDR2 YYEEEE.

Sequencing used peripheral blood. The chain employs TRBV5-6 and TRBJ2-1; 9 positions match TRBD1. This receptor was obtained from a human donor with COVID-19, enrolled during active disease. The donor label of this sample is uncertain. The CDR3 here is CASSLLGTGHNEQFF. The CDR3 DNA reads TGTGCCAGCAGCTTGCTAGGGACAGGGCACAATGAGCAGTTCTTC. Complete variable domain (other parts from reference TRBV5-6 and TRBJ2-1): DAGVTQSPTHLIKTRGQQVTLRCSPKSGHDTVSWYQQALGQGPQFIFQYYEEEERQRGNFPDRFSGHQFPNYSSELNVNALLLGDSALYLCASSLLGTGHNEQFFGPGTRLTVL.